This T cell receptor beta chain was sequenced for a study of shared clonotypes between healthy human individuals. Every donor, a Caucasian adult, lived in Nashville, Tennessee. The V and J ends lost 5 bases and 1 base, in that order; junction bases with no gene match: 5. Germline V gene sequence: CDR1 MDHEN, CDR2 SYDVKM. This CDR3 is built from 15 residues. Study-level results: Memory subsets generally showed lower estimated richness than naive subsets.

For this clone: The antigen is undetermined.

The assay ran at deep level. In the original processing: Junction-only immunoSEQ sequences carried no quality scores, so filtering differed. The assay was immunoSEQ multiplex PCR, and TCRdb's table has in-frame clones only and misses some. The DNA gave D and trimming, while V, J and clone size come from that table. The repertoire holds under 2.5 million clones, with about nine tenths as singletons. Sequences were obtained from naive CD4+ T cells from PBMCs. Subset given: CD45RA+ positively selected. The chain has TRBV28 and TRBJ1-5; 7 bases are shared with TRBD1. The receptor comes from a man between 18 and 29 years old in good health. Some clones in this sample may be carry-over from other donors' samples. The CDR3 DNA reads TGTGCCAGCAGTCTAGGGACAGCCAGCAATCAGCCCCAGCATTTT. Amino acids: CASSLGTASNQPQHF.